These 28 T cell receptor beta chains came from one sample sequenced in a study of regulatory T cells in long-lasting Graves disease. Arm-PCR of CDR3 regions and iRepertoire HTBI primers were used to build TCR beta libraries. MiXCR, applied by TCRdb to the multiplex PCR reads, yields one record per CDR3 protein. The profile shows about 400,000 distinct CDR3 sequences, about a sixth of them singletons. The sample's time point: newly diagnosed GD, antithyroid drugs for less than 3 months. RNA isolated from PBMCs was used to make the TCR library. These sequences were also reported in another study, on T cells in Graves' hyperthyroidism and ophthalmopathy.

Sequences were derived from peripheral blood mononuclear cells (PBMCs), sampled at new diagnosis, from a patient treated with antithyroid drugs. These receptors were collected from a woman under 30 with Graves disease.

This clonotype was picked up many times. This chain links TRBV12-5 with TRBJ1-2, with D maybe TRBD1 (5 bases). V dropped 6 bases and J dropped 2 bases, with 13 bases sitting between them. The CDR3 length is 14 residues. From germline, CDR1 is LGHNT and CDR2 FRNRAP. CDR3 sequence reads: CASGTGGGNYGYTF. The CDR3 DNA is TGTGCTAGTGGAACGGGGGGGGGAAACTATGGCTACACCTTC.

This clonotype was counted ten times or more. V usage is TRBV20-1 and J usage is TRBJ2-3, with 10 bases identical to TRBD1. Germline V gene sequence: CDR1 DFQATT, CDR2 SNEGSKA (reference sequence). V was pared by 4 bases and J by 2 bases, with 6 bases of the junction left unmatched. The CDR3 length is 15 residues. The DNA for the CDR3 is TGCAGTGCTACCCGGACAGGGGGATACACAGATACGCAGTATTTT. Its protein product is CSATRTGGYTDTQYF.

A remark on this clonotype: A much larger clone is a single base away; this may be a read error. The J gene is TRBJ1-2, the V gene TRBV5-1, with 7 bases that match TRBD1. The germline V gene has CDR1 SGHRS and CDR2 YFSETQ. CDR3 length equals 13 residues. CDR3 coding DNA: TGCACCAGCAGGAACGACAGGGCGTATGGCTACACCTTC. Its translation is CTSRNDRAYGYTF.

This clonotype was detected ten times or more. The chain combines TRBV15 with TRBJ2-1, with D uncertain. Germline-derived CDR1 and CDR2 are LNHNV and YYDKDF (reference sequence). The CDR3 sequence is 16 residues long. V lost 3 bases and J 5 bases, leaving 17 bases between the germline ends. The DNA of the CDR3 is TGTGCCACCAGCAGGTTCTCTGCCGGGCCGGACAATGAGCAGTTCTTC. Protein sequence: CATSRFSAGPDNEQFF.

This clonotype was counted many times. DNA for the CDR3: TGTGCCAGCAGCTTGTCAGGGGGCTACACTGAAGCTTTCTTT. This encodes CASSLSGGYTEAFF. The V and J genes are TRBV7-9 and TRBJ1-1; 8 bases are shared with TRBD1. The V gene's germline CDR1 is SEHNR and CDR2 FQNEAQ (reference sequence). Germline trimming cut 3 bases from V and 3 bases from J; bases unmatched to any gene: 3. CDR3 length equals 14 residues.

V usage is TRBV10-1 and J usage is TRBJ2-1; 12 bases line up with TRBD2. The CDR3 spans 15 residues. V shed 6 bases and J 4 bases; nucleotides not matched to a gene: 4. CDR1 and CDR2 from the germline V gene are WNHNN and SYGVQD (reference sequence). The CDR3 DNA reads as TGCGCCAGCAGCCTAGCGGGGGGGGTTTACAATGAGCAGTTCTTC. Its protein product is CASSLAGGVYNEQFF.

The rearrangement uses TRBV25-1 and TRBJ2-3; 10 bases are shared with TRBD2. V lost 4 bases to trimming and J lost 5 bases; unmatched junction nucleotides: 9. Germline V CDR1 and CDR2: MGHDK, SYGVNS. CDR3 length equals 16 residues. CDR3 loop: CASSGSGRANEDTQYF. CDR3 sequence (DNA): TGTGCCAGCAGTGGCAGCGGGAGGGCCAATGAAGATACGCAGTATTTT. The full variable domain, in which reference TRBV25-1 and TRBJ2-3 provide the parts outside the CDR3, is EADIYQTPRYLVIGTGKKITLECSQTMGHDKMYWYQQDPGMELHLIHYSYGVNSTEKGDLSSESTVSRIRTEHFPLTLESARPSHTSQYLCASSGSGRANEDTQYFGPGTRLTVL.

This clonotype has ten or more counts. This chain uses TRBV6-1 with TRBJ1-3; D possibly corresponds to TRBD1 (5 bases). Germline assignment: CDR1 MNHNS and CDR2 SASEGT. This CDR3 contains 15 residues. V was cut by 6 bases and J by 0 bases, with 12 bases left in between. The DNA of the CDR3 is TGTGCCAGCAGGGATTCGGGACTCTCTGGAAACACCATATATTTT. This translates into CASRDSGLSGNTIYF.

At least ten counts were recorded for this clonotype. V gene TRBV9 combines with J gene TRBJ2-3, with D maybe TRBD1 (5 bases). Trimming cost V 0 bases and J 2 bases, with 10 bases left between them. The CDR3 sequence is 15 residues long. Looked up from germline, CDR1 is SGDLS and CDR2 is YYNGEE. The CDR3 nucleotides read TGTGCCAGCAGCGTAGCTGGGGCGCACACAGATACGCAGTATTTT. It yields the protein CASSVAGAHTDTQYF.

The V and J genes are TRBV27 and TRBJ1-6; D might be TRBD1 (6 bases). Trimming shortened V by 6 bases and J by 15 bases, and 12 bases separated the two germline ends. Germline values: CDR1 MNHEY, CDR2 SMNVEV (reference sequence). There are 11 residues in the CDR3. In nucleotides, the CDR3 is TGTGCCAGCAGCTCCGGGGGCCTCCTCCACTTT. Its protein is CASSSGGLLHF.

The CDR3 nucleotides are TGTGCCAGCAGCTCTGGACTAGGGCCGTACGAGCAGTACTTC. Translating it yields CASSSGLGPYEQYF. The chain is built from TRBV7-2 and TRBJ2-7; TRBD2 agrees at 7 bases. This CDR3 spans 14 amino acids. V lost 4 bases and J lost 4; bases outside the gene matches: 7. Germline CDR1 reads SGHTA; CDR2 reads FQGNSA.

The table lists this clonotype with a few counts. The chain joins TRBV19 to TRBJ1-2; D is possibly TRBD1 (5 bases). This CDR3 is built from 17 residues. The germline V gene has CDR1 LNHDA and CDR2 SQIVND (reference sequence). Between the trimmed V and J ends, which lost 7 bases and 8 bases, there was a span of 29 bases. CDR3 nucleotides: TGTGCCAGTACCCAACGGGGTACGACGACAGAGATGAGGGGCTACACCTTC. Residues: CASTQRGTTTEMRGYTF. Full variable domain (outside the CDR3, taken from reference TRBV19 and TRBJ1-2): DGGITQSPKYLFRKEGQNVTLSCEQNLNHDAMYWYRQDPGQGLRLIYYSQIVNDFQKGDIAEGYSVSREKKESFPLTVTSAQKNPTAFYLCASTQRGTTTEMRGYTFGSGTRLTVV.

Regarding this clonotype: This is likely a read error, given that the CDR3 carries no conserved phenylalanine or tryptophan at its end. The rearrangement joins TRBV12-5 to TRBJ2-7; D is ambiguous. The germline V gene encodes CDR1 LGHNT and CDR2 FRNRAP. With 7 bases removed from V and 3 bases from J, the gap between germline ends came to 7 bases. The CDR3 spans 11 residues. The CDR3 region is CASALNYEQYL. Written as DNA, the CDR3 is TGTGCTAGTGCTTTAAACTACGAGCAGTACCTC.

Details on this clonotype: A much larger clone is a single base away; this may be a read error. The CDR3 end shows no conserved phenylalanine or tryptophan, and so a read error is likely. The rearrangement uses TRBV6-1 and TRBJ2-1; TRBD2 is a possible D gene (7 bases). The germline V gene encodes CDR1 MNHNS and CDR2 SASEGT. The CDR3 runs 13 residues. Trimming cost V 10 bases and J 8 bases, with 18 bases left between them. The CDR3 nucleotides are TGTGCCACCACAGAGGGGGGGCGCTATGAGCAGTTCCTC. Its protein product is CATTEGGRYEQFL.

The V and J genes are TRBV11-2 and TRBJ2-3; D remains ambiguous. The germline V gene encodes CDR1 SGHAT and CDR2 FQNNGV. Trimming removed 5 bases at V and 5 bases at J, with 8 bases between. There are 12 residues in the CDR3. This CDR3 reads CASSPARDTQYF. In nucleotides, the CDR3 is TGTGCCAGCAGCCCAGCCAGAGATACGCAGTATTTT.

As regards this clonotype: The junction departs from germline at one end; a sequencing error may be responsible. The chain combines TRBV7-2 with TRBJ2-5; no reliable D call. Germline CDR1 SGHTA, CDR2 FQGNSA. The length of the CDR3 is 15 residues. CDR3 nucleotides: TGTGCCAGCAGCTTAGCGAGAGGCGGCCAAGAGGCCCAGTACTTC. Its protein product is CASSLARGGQEAQYF. Filled out from reference TRBV7-2 and TRBJ2-5, the complete variable domain reads GAGVSQSPSNKVTEKGKDVELRCDPISGHTALYWYRQSLGQGLEFLIYFQGNSAPDKSGLPSDRFSAERTGGSVSTLTIQRTQQEDSAVYLCASSLARGGQEAQYFGPGTRLLVL.

The rearrangement joins TRBV6-1 to TRBJ1-1, with D tentatively TRBD1 (5 bases). Germline V gives CDR1 MNHNS, CDR2 SASEGT. The CDR3 is 18 amino acids. V lost 5 bases, J lost 3 bases, and 25 bases lay in between. CDR3 amino acids: CASSPRLIVGGGYTEAFF. The CDR3 nucleotides are TGTGCCAGCAGTCCCAGACTAATCGTTGGGGGAGGCTACACTGAAGCTTTCTTT.

J is TRBJ2-1 and V is TRBV20-1; TRBD2 agrees at 8 bases. CDR1 and CDR2 from the germline V gene are DFQATT and SNEGSKA (reference sequence). V was clipped by 3 bases and J by 5 bases; unmatched bases: 18. The CDR3 is 18 amino acids. The CDR3 spells CSASGYPRRGGGNNEQFF. The CDR3, as DNA: TGCAGTGCTAGCGGATATCCTAGACGGGGGGGGGGAAACAATGAGCAGTTCTTC.

This clonotype turned up a few times. The V call is TRBV5-6, the J call TRBJ1-5; D gene uncertain. Trimming took off 4 bases at V and 10 bases at J, with 15 bases between the two ends. In germline, CDR1 is SGHDT, CDR2 YYEEEE. The CDR3 runs 13 residues. For the CDR3, the DNA is TGTGCCAGCAGCACTGCGGGGATTTTACCCCAGCATTTT. Residues: CASSTAGILPQHF.

This clonotype was counted at least ten times. The chain links TRBV3-1 to TRBJ2-5; D remains unclear. CDR1 and CDR2 from the germline V gene are LGHDT and YNNKEL (reference sequence). This CDR3 region has 14 residues. V was clipped by 3 bases and J by 2 bases, with 10 bases between them. The CDR3 loop is CASSQGYDQETQYF. In DNA form, the CDR3 reads TGTGCCAGCAGCCAGGGGTACGATCAAGAGACCCAGTACTTC.

This clonotype was counted ten times or more. This chain uses TRBV7-2 with TRBJ1-2; D unresolved. Germline CDR1 and CDR2: SGHTA and FQGNSA. The CDR3 runs 13 residues. V gave up 2 bases and J gave up 2 bases, with 6 bases separating them. The chain's CDR3 is CASSLFQNYGYTF. The CDR3 DNA reads as TGTGCCAGCAGCTTATTCCAGAACTATGGCTACACCTTC.

This clonotype showed up many times. This chain connects TRBV6-2 or TRBV6-3 to TRBJ2-1, with 7 bases fitting TRBD1. Germline CDR1 and CDR2: MNHEY and SVGEGT. The J segment lost 3 bases and the V segment lost 6 bases, leaving 5 bases of the junction unmatched. This CDR3 comprises 14 residues. The CDR3 loop reads CASRRQGDYNEQFF. DNA of the CDR3: TGTGCCAGCAGGCGACAGGGTGACTACAATGAGCAGTTCTTC.

A few counts support this clonotype. The chain couples TRBV20-1 to TRBJ2-3; 9 bases are shared with TRBD2. The CDR3 has 15 residues. With 4 bases clipped from V and 5 bases from J, the junction kept 10 bases outside the gene matches. The germline CDR1 and CDR2 sequences are DFQATT and SNEGSKA (reference sequence). DNA for the CDR3: TGCAGTGCTAATGAGGCGGGGGGGCAGATAGATACGCAGTATTTT. This gives the protein CSANEAGGQIDTQYF.

This clonotype was counted a few times. The chain has TRBV29-1 and TRBJ2-7; TRBD2 agrees at 12 bases. CDR1 SQVTM and CDR2 ANQGSEA come from the germline V gene. V gave up 7 bases and J gave up 3 bases; unmatched junction bases: 4. The CDR3 length is 13 residues. CDR3 residues: CSAGTSGFYEQYF. CDR3 coding DNA: TGCAGCGCCGGGACTAGCGGGTTCTACGAGCAGTACTTC.

The sample holds a few counts of this clonotype. The rearrangement joins TRBV4-2 to TRBJ1-5; maybe TRBD1 (5 bases). CDR3 length equals 17 residues. Germline V gene data show CDR1 as LGHNA and CDR2 as YNFKEQ. The ends were cut back, 2 bases at V and 5 bases at J, with 19 bases in the middle. CDR3 nucleotide sequence: TGTGCCAGCAGCCAAAGGGACGTAGCTTCCTCCCATCAGCCCCAGCATTTT. This gives the protein CASSQRDVASSHQPQHF.

This rearrangement joins TRBV6-1 to TRBJ2-3; D is uncertain. The CDR3 has 11 amino acids. Germline V gene lookup returns CDR1 MNHNS and CDR2 SASEGT. The V gene lost 10 bases and the J gene lost 4 bases, with 9 bases spanning the gap. Here the CDR3 DNA reads TGTGCCACCCTACTATCAGATACGCAGTATTTT. Amino acids: CATLLSDTQYF.

Ten or more counts support this clonotype. The rearrangement joins TRBV10-2 to TRBJ1-1; D ambiguous. Per germline, CDR1 WSHSY and CDR2 SAAADI. This CDR3 has 15 residues. V lost 2 bases and J lost 6, with 16 bases in between. The DNA for the CDR3 is TGCGCCAGCAGTGAGCGGGCCCCATGGAGTTCTGAAGCTTTCTTT. Translating it yields CASSERAPWSSEAFF.

The chain recombines TRBV19 with TRBJ1-3; D ambiguous. This CDR3 has 16 amino acids. Trimming pared 7 bases from V and 0 bases from J, leaving 16 bases between. Germline CDR1 and CDR2: LNHDA and SQIVND (reference sequence). CDR3 residues: CASMGLTWSSGNTIYF. As DNA, the CDR3 is TGTGCCAGTATGGGTCTAACCTGGTCCTCTGGAAACACCATATATTTT.